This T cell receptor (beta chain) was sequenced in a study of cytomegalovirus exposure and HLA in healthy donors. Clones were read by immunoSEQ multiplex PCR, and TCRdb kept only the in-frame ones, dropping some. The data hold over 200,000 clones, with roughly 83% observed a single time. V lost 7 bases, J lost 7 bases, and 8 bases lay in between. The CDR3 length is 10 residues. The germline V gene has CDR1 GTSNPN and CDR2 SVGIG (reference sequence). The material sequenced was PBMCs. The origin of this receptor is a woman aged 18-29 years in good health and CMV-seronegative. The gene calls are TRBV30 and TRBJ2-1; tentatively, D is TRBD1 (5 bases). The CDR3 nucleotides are TGTGCCTTCAACAGGAATGAGCAGTTCTTC. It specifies CAFNRNEQFF.